These 22 T cell receptor beta chains share one sample of origin, sequenced in a study of shared clonotypes between healthy human individuals (dated by TCRdb to the early 2020s). Libraries were built with the immunoSEQ multiplex PCR assay. The source is immuneACCESS, and TCRdb retained only in-frame sequences with V and J called. Part of the clones is not carried over; for the studies checked, unresolved V genes explain less than half of this, and the remainder is unexplained. In this sample the table shows millions of clones, around 90% of which occur a single time. Around 0.14% of the sample goes to the ten largest clones. Sequenced input: naive CD4+ T cells sorted from blood. Interpreted using the paper, the cell subset or site label stands for: CD45RA+ positively selected. The receptors derive from a young man in good health.

Only one count was recorded for this clone. The chain recombines TRBV5-6 with TRBJ1-2; D gene uncertain. The germline V and J ends were trimmed by 2 bases and 1 base, with 12 bases remaining between them. The germline CDR1 and CDR2 sequences are SGHDT and YYEEEE. The CDR3 is made up of 15 amino acids. The CDR3 region is CASSFPTVVNYGYTF. In DNA form, the CDR3 reads TGTGCCAGCAGCTTCCCCACAGTTGTTAACTATGGCTACACCTTC.

V and J are TRBV5-1 and TRBJ2-5, with unresolved D. The V end was cut by 3 bases, the J end by 5 bases, with 11 bases between. Per germline, CDR1 SGHRS and CDR2 YFSETQ. The CDR3 is 13 residues long. The CDR3 reads CASSSTGWETQYF. The CDR3 DNA reads TGCGCCAGCAGCTCGACTGGCTGGGAGACCCAGTACTTC.

Points on this clone: Other DNA sequences within the sample encode an identical CDR3. This rearrangement joins TRBV5-1 to TRBJ1-1; D gene ambiguous. Germline CDR1 SGHRS, CDR2 YFSETQ. Trimming cost V 2 bases and J 2 bases, with 7 bases left between them. The length of the CDR3 is 13 residues. The CDR3 protein is CASSFTVNTEAFF. As DNA, the CDR3 is TGCGCCAGCAGCTTTACAGTAAACACTGAAGCTTTCTTT.

This clone was observed a single time. This sequence joins TRBV7-9 and TRBJ1-5; possibly TRBD1 for D (5 bases). With 5 bases removed from V and 7 bases from J, the gap between germline ends came to 15 bases. The germline CDR1 and CDR2 sequences are SEHNR and FQNEAQ (reference sequence). CDR3 length equals 14 residues. Here the CDR3 DNA reads TGTGCCAGCAGCCCTGACCAGGGTGGACAGCCCCAGCATTTT. Translating gives CASSPDQGGQPQHF.

The chain has TRBV7-9 and TRBJ2-3; 8 bases align to TRBD1. Losses at the gene ends were 4 bases for V and 4 bases for J; bases not matched to a gene: 7. Germline V lookup: CDR1 SEHNR, CDR2 FQNEAQ (reference sequence). This CDR3 spans 15 amino acids. The chain's CDR3 is CASSWDRILSDTQYF. In DNA, the CDR3 is TGTGCCAGCAGCTGGGACAGGATTCTCTCAGATACGCAGTATTTT.

V usage is TRBV4-1 and J usage is TRBJ1-2; 7 positions agree with TRBD1. Trimming cost V 0 bases and J 5 bases; bases outside gene matches: 9. This CDR3 spans 16 amino acids. Per germline, CDR1 MGHRA and CDR2 YSYEKL. This chain's CDR3 is CASSQDPSQGRYGYTF. CDR3 in DNA: TGCGCCAGCAGCCAAGATCCGTCACAGGGGCGGTATGGCTACACCTTC.

The genes are TRBV6-5 and TRBJ2-3, with D possibly being TRBD2 (7 bases). The V gene's germline CDR1 is MNHEY and CDR2 SVGAGI. Trimming cost V 4 bases and J 1 base, with 12 bases left between them. The CDR3 runs 15 residues. Here the CDR3 reads CASSSTGGRTDTQYF. The DNA for the CDR3 is TGTGCCAGCAGTTCCACGGGGGGCCGCACAGATACGCAGTATTTT.

The genes are TRBV5-1 and TRBJ1-6; D gene ambiguous. Trimming cost V 0 bases and J 7 bases, with 17 bases left between them. Germline V CDR1 and CDR2: SGHRS, YFSETQ. This CDR3 has 17 amino acids. The CDR3 DNA follows: TGCGCCAGCAGCTTGGGATCGGGTGTGGTCGAGAATTCACCCCTCCACTTT. Amino acids: CASSLGSGVVENSPLHF.

Note on this clone: The same CDR3 can be traced to other DNA sequences in this sample. The gene calls are TRBV18 and TRBJ1-1, with 8 nucleotides matching TRBD1. The CDR3 runs 14 residues. Trimming took 2 bases from V and 1 from J; bases not matched to a gene: 0. Looked up from germline, CDR1 is KGHSH and CDR2 is LQKENI. The CDR3 is CASSPDRGNTEAFF. The CDR3 DNA follows: TGTGCCAGCTCACCAGACAGGGGGAACACTGAAGCTTTCTTT.

The rearrangement uses TRBV11-2 and TRBJ1-1; D is unresolved. The germline V and J ends were trimmed by 3 bases and 0 bases, with 14 bases remaining between them. The CDR3 is 16 amino acids. Germline assignment: CDR1 SGHAT and CDR2 FQNNGV. The CDR3 region has the DNA TGTGCCAGCAGCTTCATCTGGGGTAAAATGAACACTGAAGCTTTCTTT. Its translation is CASSFIWGKMNTEAFF.

The V gene is TRBV10-3, the J gene TRBJ2-2; no reliable D call. The V end was cut by 6 bases, the J end by 2 bases, with 7 bases between. CDR3 length equals 13 residues. CDR1 is ENHRY and CDR2 is SYGVKD in the germline V gene. This chain's CDR3 is CAIRDGNTGELFF. CDR3 nucleotides: TGTGCCATCAGGGACGGTAACACCGGGGAGCTGTTTTTT.

A single count supports this clone. The CDR3, as DNA: TGTGCCAGCCGGGACGGCCTATCTAGCTATGGCTACACCTTC. Its protein is CASRDGLSSYGYTF. The chain uses TRBV10-3 and TRBJ1-2, with D perhaps matching TRBD1 (5 bases). The V gene lost 10 bases and the J gene lost 4 bases, with 19 bases spanning the gap. The CDR3 length is 14 residues. Germline CDR1 and CDR2: ENHRY and SYGVKD.

The chain uses TRBV5-6 and TRBJ1-1; D may be TRBD1 (6 bases). V was clipped by 4 bases and J by 0 bases, with 10 bases between them. Looked up from germline, CDR1 is SGHDT and CDR2 is YYEEEE. CDR3 length: 14 residues. CDR3 loop: CASSPGHLNTEAFF. DNA for the CDR3: TGTGCCAGCAGCCCGGGACACCTGAACACTGAAGCTTTCTTT.

The J gene is TRBJ2-7, the V gene TRBV30; no definite D call. Deletions cut 6 bases from V and 2 bases from J, with 11 bases between. CDR1 is GTSNPN, CDR2 SVGIG, per germline (reference sequence). CDR3 size: 12 residues. The CDR3 sequence is CACGRYPYEQYF. CDR3 DNA sequence: TGTGCCTGTGGCCGGTACCCCTACGAGCAGTACTTC. Using reference TRBV30 and TRBJ2-7 for the parts outside the CDR3, the full variable domain is SQTIHQWPATLVQPVGSPLSLECTVEGTSNPNLYWYRQAAGRGLQLLFYSVGIGQISSEVPQNLSASRPQDRQFILSSKKLLLSDSGFYLCACGRYPYEQYFGPGTRLTVT.

The chain combines TRBV6-5 with TRBJ2-7; 9 positions agree with TRBD1. From germline, CDR1 is MNHEY and CDR2 SVGAGI. The CDR3 is 14 residues long. Trimming at V came to 6 bases and at J to 7 bases, leaving 10 bases not matched to a gene. CDR3 DNA: TGTGCCAGCAGCCCGGGACAGGGAGAGGGGGAGCAGTACTTC. Amino acids: CASSPGQGEGEQYF.

The genes are TRBV5-1 and TRBJ2-7; 10 bases match TRBD2. With V trimmed by 4 bases and J by 3 bases, 16 bases remained unmatched. In germline, CDR1 is SGHRS, CDR2 YFSETQ. The CDR3 is 18 residues long. DNA for the CDR3: TGCGCCAGCAGCCTCGGACCTGCCGGACTAGCGGTAATCTACGAGCAGTACTTC. It encodes CASSLGPAGLAVIYEQYF.

As regards this clone: Other DNA sequences in the sample encode the same CDR3. The chain couples TRBV18 to TRBJ2-7; D possibly corresponds to TRBD1 (5 bases). V lost 2 bases to trimming and J lost 2 bases, with 7 bases between them. Looked up from germline, CDR1 is KGHSH and CDR2 is LQKENI. The CDR3 spans 13 residues. The CDR3: CASSPTGTYEQYF. The CDR3 DNA sequence: TGTGCCAGCTCACCAACAGGTACCTACGAGCAGTACTTC.

The CDR3 spells CASRGQGDTGELFF. As DNA, the CDR3 is TGTGCCAGCCGGGGACAGGGGGACACCGGGGAGCTGTTTTTT. The chain joins TRBV6-6 to TRBJ2-2; TRBD1 matches at 11 bases. V was pared by 8 bases and J by 3 bases, with 2 bases of the junction left unmatched. CDR3 length: 14 amino acids. Germline V lookup: CDR1 MNHNY, CDR2 SVGAGI (reference sequence).

The chain uses TRBV6-6 and TRBJ2-3; no clear D gene. Germline CDR1 reads MNHNY; CDR2 reads SVGAGI (reference sequence). CDR3 length equals 15 residues. Trimming removed 1 base at V and 1 base at J, with 9 bases between. CDR3 sequence reads: CASSYWGMGTDTQYF. In nucleotides, the CDR3 is TGTGCCAGCAGTTACTGGGGAATGGGCACAGATACGCAGTATTTT.

V and J are TRBV19 and TRBJ1-2; no definite D call. Trimming left V 7 bases short and J 8 bases short, with 14 bases between. This CDR3 has 12 residues. Germline-derived CDR1 and CDR2 are LNHDA and SQIVND (reference sequence). The CDR3 here is CASTVRSSGYTF. CDR3 bases: TGTGCCAGTACTGTGAGGTCGTCAGGCTACACCTTC.

The rearrangement links TRBV27 to TRBJ2-1; the D is unclear. Between the trimmed V and J ends, which lost 11 bases and 6 bases, there was a span of 14 bases. Germline V CDR1 and CDR2: MNHEY, SMNVEV (reference sequence). There are 12 residues in the CDR3. As DNA, the CDR3 is TGTGCCCGCCACCGTGGTCTCAATGAGCAGTTCTTC. This encodes CARHRGLNEQFF.

As concerns this clone: The sample contains more than one DNA sequence encoding this CDR3. The chain carries TRBV11-2 and TRBJ2-1, with 10 bases aligning to TRBD2. Germline V gene data show CDR1 as SGHAT and CDR2 as FQNNGV. Trimming cost V 6 bases and J 9 bases; bases outside gene matches: 8. The CDR3 is 14 amino acids. The CDR3 protein is CASSPRTSGGEQFF. For the CDR3, the DNA is TGTGCCAGCAGTCCGCGGACTAGCGGCGGTGAGCAGTTCTTC.